The rows below give T cell receptor beta chains drawn from one sample of a study of T cell repertoires in cytomegalovirus infection. Their cognate antigens are unknown. TCRdb used MiXCR to reprocess the reads, holding one entry per CDR3 protein. The profile shows approximately 770,000 distinct CDR3 sequences, about 27% of them singletons. Material: cultured CD8+ T cells from PBMCs, obtained from culture after CMV antigen stimulation. The receptors were sampled from a human donor in good health (CMV status not recorded). Some clones in this sample may be carry-over from other donors' samples. CDR3s include the opening cysteine and the closing phenylalanine or tryptophan. Each record gives: V gene, clone size, D gene, J gene, CDR3 DNA, CDR3 protein. A D gene is named only where the DNA matches it firmly. Clone size is shown for a subset of rows, as once, few, many or a class of expanded clone.

TRBV19	-	TRBD1	TRBJ1-5	TGTGCCAGTAGTATAGACCCTACTGTTGGACAGGGCCCATTACACTATCAGCCCCAGCATTTT	CASSIDPTVGQGPLHYQPQHF
TRBV4-1	-	-	TRBJ2-2	TGCGCCAGCAGCCAGGGCACAGGGTCGACCGGGGAGCTGTTTTTT	CASSQGTGSTGELFF
TRBV12-5	few	-	TRBJ2-1	TGTGCTAGTGGTTCGAAGACAGGTTCGGGTCTCGGGGAGCAGTTCTTC	CASGSKTGSGLGEQFF
TRBV3-1	few	-	TRBJ2-7	TGTGCCAGCAGCCTAAGAAGATCGACTCGGGACGAGCAGTACTTC	CASSLRRSTRDEQYF
TRBV7-2	many	TRBD1	TRBJ2-1	TGTGCCAGCAGCTTAGACAGGGGACCTTACAATGAGCAGTTCTTC	CASSLDRGPYNEQFF
TRBV2	few	-	TRBJ2-5	TGTGCCAGCAGTGATGTGGACGAGACCCAGTACTTC	CASSDVDETQYF
TRBV27	-	-	TRBJ1-1	TGTGCCAGCAAGGTTGGCAGCTACATGAACACTGAAGCTTTCTTT	CASKVGSYMNTEAFF
TRBV10-3	few	-	TRBJ2-1	TGTGCCATCAGTGATGCGGAAAGGAGCTCCTACAATGAGCAGTTCTTC	CAISDAERSSYNEQFF
TRBV6-5	few	TRBD2	TRBJ2-7	TGTGCCAGCAGTTACGAGACTAGCGGATCCTACGAGCAGTACTTC	CASSYETSGSYEQYF
TRBV4-3	few	-	TRBJ2-3	TGCGCCAGCAGCCAAGATTTTCCGGGCCAGCTCACAGATACGCAGTATTTT	CASSQDFPGQLTDTQYF
TRBV5-4	-	-	TRBJ1-1	TGTGCCAGCAGCTCGTTAAAAACTGGACAGATCACTGAAGCTTTCTTT	CASSSLKTGQITEAFF
TRBV4-1	-	-	TRBJ1-5	TGCGCCAGCAGCCAAGAATCAGGGGCTCAGCCCCAGCATTTT	CASSQESGAQPQHF
TRBV4-1	-	-	TRBJ2-7	TGCGCCAGCAGCCTACTCCCAGGGCATTTACCCTCCTACGAGCAGTACTTC	CASSLLPGHLPSYEQYF
TRBV7-6	many	-	TRBJ1-6	TGTGCCAGCAGCTCGGAGAGCTCCTATAATTCACCCCTCCACTTT	CASSSESSYNSPLHF
TRBV7-9	-	TRBD1	TRBJ2-1	TGTGCCAGCAGCTTAAACAGGGGGCTCCACAATGAGCAGTTCTTC	CASSLNRGLHNEQFF
TRBV7-2	many	-	TRBJ1-5	TGTGCCAGCAGCTTAGCGGAGGGCCGATATAGCAATCAGCCCCAGCATTTT	CASSLAEGRYSNQPQHF
TRBV4-1	few	TRBD2	TRBJ2-1	TGCGCCAGCAGCCAAGATGGGGGACTAGCGGGCAATGAGCAGTTCTTC	CASSQDGGLAGNEQFF
TRBV7-2	many	-	TRBJ1-2	TGTGCCAGCAGCTTGGATGGCTACACCTTC	CASSLDGYTF
TRBV29-1	few	-	TRBJ2-3	TGCAGCGTTGAGGGCAGACAAGATACGCAGTATTTT	CSVEGRQDTQYF
TRBV10-3	-	TRBD1	TRBJ2-7	TGTGCCATCAGGACAGGGTCGACGGGGGAGCAGTACTTC	CAIRTGSTGEQYF
TRBV6-5	-	-	TRBJ1-5	TGTGCCAGCAGGCTTAACGATGGGACCCCCGAGCATTTT	CASRLNDGTPEHF
TRBV4-1	-	TRBD1	TRBJ1-2	TGCGCCAGCAGCCAACAGACAGGGGGCGACGGACGGGGCTACACCTTC	CASSQQTGGDGRGYTF
TRBV20-1	few	TRBD2	TRBJ2-5	TGCAGTGCTAGCGTAACCTTTTCTTATTACCCTAGCGGTGAGACCCAGTACTTC	CSASVTFSYYPSGETQYF
TRBV7-8	many	-	TRBJ2-1	TGTGCCAGCAGCTTAGCGCGGAGGGCAAATGAGCAGTTCTTC	CASSLARRANEQFF
TRBV29-1	-	-	TRBJ2-7	TGCAGCGTTGAAGTCGGCGGATGGAGCTCCTACGAGCAGTACTTC	CSVEVGGWSSYEQYF
TRBV19	few	TRBD1	TRBJ1-2	TGTGCCAGTAGTGCCAGACAGGGGGCGCGCGGCTACACCTTC	CASSARQGARGYTF
TRBV7-6	-	-	TRBJ1-4	TGTGCCAGCAGCTTTAAACGAGGAGGTGAAAAACTGTTTTTT	CASSFKRGGEKLFF
TRBV14	-	-	TRBJ2-7	TGTGCCAGCAGCCCCACCAGGCTCCTGGACGAGCAGTACTTC	CASSPTRLLDEQYF
TRBV11-2	-	-	TRBJ2-1	TGTGCCAGCAGCCGGACAGAGTACAATGAGCAGTTCTTC	CASSRTEYNEQFF
TRBV28	-	TRBD1	TRBJ1-6	TGTGCCAGCAGTCTAACCCGACAGGGTGCTTCACCCCTCCACTTT	CASSLTRQGASPLHF
TRBV7-2	few	-	TRBJ1-5	TGTGCCAGCAGCTTATGGACATCCCGGGAGCAGCCCCAGCATTTT	CASSLWTSREQPQHF
TRBV27	few	-	TRBJ1-4	TGTGCCAGCAGTTGGGGGCCGGTGGCAACTAATGAAAAACTGTTTTTT	CASSWGPVATNEKLFF
TRBV4-1	-	-	TRBJ1-1	TGCGCCAGCAGCGACTACAGTGCTGAAGCTTTCTTT	CASSDYSAEAFF
TRBV12-3/TRBV12-4	few	-	TRBJ1-5	TGTGCCAGCAGTGGTAATAGCAATCAGCCCCAGCATTTT	CASSGNSNQPQHF
TRBV7-2	few	TRBD1	TRBJ1-2	TGTGCCAGCAGCTTGATGGACAGGGTAATCGGCTACACCTTC	CASSLMDRVIGYTF
TRBV4-3	-	-	TRBJ2-1	TGCGCCAGCAGCCAAGATGGGGGCTGGAACAATGAGCAGTTCTTC	CASSQDGGWNNEQFF